The rows below give T cell receptor beta chains drawn from one sample of a study of PD-1 blockade in classical Hodgkin lymphoma. The table came from immunoSEQ multiplex PCR; TCRdb's copy has only in-frame clones and leaves some out. The sample lists around 45,000 clones, around four fifths occurring once. Source: peripheral blood mononuclear cells (PBMCs), taken before the fourth cycle of nivolumab. The receptors were gathered from a human donor with classical Hodgkin lymphoma. Each CDR3 is given with its conserved first and last residue. A D gene is named only where the DNA matches it firmly. Size is omitted from some rows. Given values are once, few, many or a class for expanded clones.

TRBV6-1,TRBJ1-2,.,.,TGTGCCAGCAGCGTGATCGGATATGGCTACACCTTC,CASSVIGYGYTF
TRBV9,TRBJ1-3,.,TRBD1,TGTGCCAGCAGCGGGACAGGGGGGGCCGCGCGGAACACCATATATTTT,CASSGTGGAARNTIYF
TRBV29-1,TRBJ1-3,.,.,TGCAGCGTTAGCTCAGACGGTTCAGGGTCTGGAAACACCATATATTTT,CSVSSDGSGSGNTIYF
TRBV7-9,TRBJ1-1,.,.,TGTGCCAGCAGCACGCTCGGGGGGAGCACTGAAGCTTTCTTT,CASSTLGGSTEAFF
TRBV6-6,TRBJ1-2,medium-sized,.,TGTGCCAGCAGCCCGGATTGGGGGGCGGGTGGCTACACCTTC,CASSPDWGAGGYTF
TRBV18,TRBJ2-2,.,.,TGTGCCAGCTCACTTTTACCCGGGGAGCTGTTTTTT,CASSLLPGELFF
TRBV7-9,TRBJ1-4,once,TRBD1,TGTGCCAGCAGCTTACGCCGAGCAACAGGGGGCGATGAAAAACTGTTTTTT,CASSLRRATGGDEKLFF
TRBV7-9,TRBJ1-6,once,.,TGTGCCAGCAGCTTAGTCGTATCCCGCTCCTATAATTCACCCCTCCACTTT,CASSLVVSRSYNSPLHF
TRBV11-3,TRBJ1-6,.,.,TGTGCCAGCAGCGAAAGGTCACCTTATAGCTCCTATAATTCACCCCTCCACTTT,CASSERSPYSSYNSPLHF
TRBV11-2,TRBJ1-5,.,.,TGTGCCAGCAGCTTACATCAGGGCAATCAGCCCCAGCATTTT,CASSLHQGNQPQHF
TRBV5-8,TRBJ1-2,.,.,TGTGCCAGCAAGGGGCAGGCAACTTATGGCTACACCTTC,CASKGQATYGYTF
TRBV5-1,TRBJ1-2,.,.,TGCGCCAGCAGCTTGGAGGCCGCGACGGGTGGCTACACCTTC,CASSLEAATGGYTF
TRBV30,TRBJ1-1,few,.,TGTGCCTGGAGTCCCACGGGACCCGGGGACACTGAAGCTTTCTTT,CAWSPTGPGDTEAFF
TRBV7-9,TRBJ2-3,few,.,TGTGCCAGCAGCTTGGGCACAGATACGCAGTATTTT,CASSLGTDTQYF
TRBV2,TRBJ2-5,.,.,TGTGCCCGTTCCAGGGGGGCAGGGGAGACCCAGTACTTC,CARSRGAGETQYF
TRBV7-2,TRBJ1-3,.,TRBD1,TGTGCCAGCAGCTTAGATCCCGGACAGGGAACAAACACCATATATTTT,CASSLDPGQGTNTIYF
TRBV7-8,TRBJ1-5,.,.,TGTGCCAGCAGCTGGATTGGTGGTGATCAGCCCCAGCATTTT,CASSWIGGDQPQHF
TRBV6-7,TRBJ2-5,few,.,TGTGCCAGCATCTGGGCGAGTAGGCTACAAGAGACCCAGTACTTC,CASIWASRLQETQYF
TRBV5-3,TRBJ1-2,.,.,TGTGCCAGCAGCCGAAGACAGGACCACTATGGCTACACCTTC,CASSRRQDHYGYTF
TRBV25-1,TRBJ1-2,.,TRBD1,TGTGCCAGCAGTGAATCCCGGACAGGTACCGCTAACTATGGCTACACCTTC,CASSESRTGTANYGYTF
TRBV11-3,TRBJ1-6,.,TRBD1,TGTGCCAGCAGCCGGGACAGCGACGTCGGACGACCCCTCCACTTT,CASSRDSDVGRPLHF
TRBV4-2,TRBJ2-3,.,.,TGTGCCAGCAGCCAAGGCCAACCTTCAGATACGCAGTATTTT,CASSQGQPSDTQYF
TRBV6-6,TRBJ1-1,.,.,TGTGCCAGCAGACTCCAGGGTGCTGAAGCTTTCTTT,CASRLQGAEAFF
TRBV6-6,TRBJ1-1,few,.,TGTGCCAGCAGGGCCGGAGTTCGCACTGAAGCTTTCTTT,CASRAGVRTEAFF